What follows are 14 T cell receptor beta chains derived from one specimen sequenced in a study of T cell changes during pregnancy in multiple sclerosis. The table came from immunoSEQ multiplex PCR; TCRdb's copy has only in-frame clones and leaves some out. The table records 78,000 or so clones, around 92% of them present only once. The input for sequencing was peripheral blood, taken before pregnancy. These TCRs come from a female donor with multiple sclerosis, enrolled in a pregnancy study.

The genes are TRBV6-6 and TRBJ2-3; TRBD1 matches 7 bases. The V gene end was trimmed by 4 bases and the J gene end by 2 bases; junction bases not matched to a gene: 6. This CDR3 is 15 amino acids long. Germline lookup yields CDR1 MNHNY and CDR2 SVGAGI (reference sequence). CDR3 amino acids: CASSFDRANTDTQYF. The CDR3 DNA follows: TGTGCCAGCAGTTTCGACAGGGCGAACACAGATACGCAGTATTTT.

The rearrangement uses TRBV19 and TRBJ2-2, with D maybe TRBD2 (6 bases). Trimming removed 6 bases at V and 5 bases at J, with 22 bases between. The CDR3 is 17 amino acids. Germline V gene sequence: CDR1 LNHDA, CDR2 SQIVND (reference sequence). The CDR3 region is CASSARLGTFGTGELFF. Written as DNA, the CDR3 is TGTGCCAGTAGCGCCCGTTTGGGGACTTTTGGTACCGGGGAGCTGTTTTTT.

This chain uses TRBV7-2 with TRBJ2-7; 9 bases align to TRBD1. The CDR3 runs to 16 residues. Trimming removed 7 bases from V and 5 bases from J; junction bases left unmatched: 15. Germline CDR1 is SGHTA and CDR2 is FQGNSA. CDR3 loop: CASTPPGQGRGNEQYF. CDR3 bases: TGTGCCAGCACCCCCCCGGGACAGGGAAGGGGCAACGAGCAGTACTTC.

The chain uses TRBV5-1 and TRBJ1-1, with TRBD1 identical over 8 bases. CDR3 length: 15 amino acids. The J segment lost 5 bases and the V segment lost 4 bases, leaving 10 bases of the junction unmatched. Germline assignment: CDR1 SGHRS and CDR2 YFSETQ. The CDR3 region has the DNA TGCGCCAGCAGCCTAAATCAGGGGGCGCGAACTGAAGCTTTCTTT. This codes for CASSLNQGARTEAFF.

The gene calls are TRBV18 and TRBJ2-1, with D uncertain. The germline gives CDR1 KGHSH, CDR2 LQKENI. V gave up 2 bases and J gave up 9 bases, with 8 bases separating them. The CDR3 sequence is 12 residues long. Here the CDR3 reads CASSPMGSEQFF. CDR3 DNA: TGTGCCAGCTCACCAATGGGCTCTGAGCAGTTCTTC.

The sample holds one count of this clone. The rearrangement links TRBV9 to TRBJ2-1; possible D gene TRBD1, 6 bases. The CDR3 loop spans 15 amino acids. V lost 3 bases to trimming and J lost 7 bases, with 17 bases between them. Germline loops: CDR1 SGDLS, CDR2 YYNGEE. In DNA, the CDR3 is TGTGCCAGCAGCGCTTCAGGGGAAGGGTGGAATGAGCAGTTCTTC. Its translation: CASSASGEGWNEQFF.

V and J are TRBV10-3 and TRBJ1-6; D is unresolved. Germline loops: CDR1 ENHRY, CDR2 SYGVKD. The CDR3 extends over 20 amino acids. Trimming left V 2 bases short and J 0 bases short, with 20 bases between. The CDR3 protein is CAISETPGGSSSSYNSPLHF. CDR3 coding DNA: TGTGCCATCAGTGAGACCCCAGGAGGGTCCTCGAGCTCCTATAATTCACCCCTCCACTTT.

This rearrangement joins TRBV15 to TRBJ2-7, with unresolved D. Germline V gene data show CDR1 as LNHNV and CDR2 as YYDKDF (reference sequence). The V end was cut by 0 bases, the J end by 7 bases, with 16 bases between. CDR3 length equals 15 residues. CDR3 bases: TGTGCCACCAGCAGAGATCGTCGACCGCCCAGGGAGCAGTACTTC. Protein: CATSRDRRPPREQYF.

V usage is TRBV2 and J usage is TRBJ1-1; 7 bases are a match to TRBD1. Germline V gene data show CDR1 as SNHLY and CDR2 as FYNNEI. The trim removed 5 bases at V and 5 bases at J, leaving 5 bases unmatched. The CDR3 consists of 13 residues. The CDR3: CASSYRGGTEAFF. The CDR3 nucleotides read TGTGCCAGCAGTTACAGGGGCGGTACTGAAGCTTTCTTT.

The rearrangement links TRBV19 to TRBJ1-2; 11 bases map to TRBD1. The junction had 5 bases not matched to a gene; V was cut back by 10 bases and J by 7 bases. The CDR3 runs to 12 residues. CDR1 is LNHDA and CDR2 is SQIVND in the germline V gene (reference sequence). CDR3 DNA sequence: TGTGCCACCTCGGGACAGGGGGTTGGCTACACCTTC. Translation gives CATSGQGVGYTF.

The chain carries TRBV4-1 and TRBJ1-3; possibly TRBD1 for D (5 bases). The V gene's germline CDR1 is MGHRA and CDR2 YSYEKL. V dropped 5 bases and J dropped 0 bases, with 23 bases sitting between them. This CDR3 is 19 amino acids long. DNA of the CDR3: TGCGCCAGCAGCTACCCCCCCCGGGGGGGGTTAAACTCTGGAAACACCATATATTTT. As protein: CASSYPPRGGLNSGNTIYF.

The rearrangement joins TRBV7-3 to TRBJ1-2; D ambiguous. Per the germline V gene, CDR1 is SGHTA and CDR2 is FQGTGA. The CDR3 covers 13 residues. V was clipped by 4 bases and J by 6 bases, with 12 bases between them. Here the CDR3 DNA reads TGTGCCAGCAGCTCGGCGGGAGGTGATGGCTACACCTTC. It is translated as CASSSAGGDGYTF.

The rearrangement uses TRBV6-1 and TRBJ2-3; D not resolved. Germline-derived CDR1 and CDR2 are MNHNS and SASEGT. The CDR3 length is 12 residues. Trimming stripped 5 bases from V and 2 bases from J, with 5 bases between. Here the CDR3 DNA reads TGTGCCAGCAGTCGACTCACAGATACGCAGTATTTT. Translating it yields CASSRLTDTQYF.

CDR3 nucleotide sequence: TGTGCCAGTAGTGAGACCCCCTCGGGACAGGGCCTGTACGAGCAGTACTTC. Its protein product is CASSETPSGQGLYEQYF. V and J are TRBV19 and TRBJ2-7, with TRBD1 matching 9 bases. The CDR3 is made up of 17 amino acids. Germline V gene sequence: CDR1 LNHDA, CDR2 SQIVND (reference sequence). V gave up 5 bases and J gave up 4 bases; unmatched junction bases: 15.